This entry lists 14 T cell receptor beta chains sequenced from one sample in a study of OX40 agonist ivuxolimab in advanced cancers. Generated by immunoSEQ multiplex PCR, the TCRdb table keeps only in-frame clones and is missing some. Among 70,000 to 80,000 clones listed, more than 85% were seen once. Sequenced here: CD4+ or CD8+ T cells sorted from blood, sampled in a trial of the OX40 agonist ivuxolimab. These receptors came from an adult with an advanced solid tumor such as melanoma, head and neck, liver or kidney cancer.

This chain connects TRBV5-8 to TRBJ2-5, with 8 nucleotides matching TRBD1. The closer fit of TRBJ2-7 to the DNA end suggests the J call may be wrong. The CDR3 is 13 amino acids. In germline, CDR1 is SGHTS, CDR2 YDEGEE. The CDR3 loop is CASSWTGTYEQYF. The CDR3 DNA is TGTGCCAGCAGCTGGACAGGGACCTACGAGCAGTACTTC.

This clone appeared once. The CDR3 region is CASSLTSGIGSYNEQFF. The DNA for the CDR3 is TGTGCCAGCAGCCTGACTAGCGGGATTGGATCCTACAATGAGCAGTTCTTC. The J gene is TRBJ2-1, the V gene TRBV7-7, with TRBD2 matching over 11 bases. V lost 5 bases and J lost 1; bases outside the gene matches: 7. The CDR3 is made up of 17 amino acids. CDR1 SSHAT and CDR2 FNYEAQ come from the germline V gene (reference sequence).

The genes are TRBV18 and TRBJ2-7; 14 bases are a match to TRBD2. Trimming cost V 6 bases and J 0 bases; bases outside gene matches: 4. Looked up from germline, CDR1 is KGHSH and CDR2 is LQKENI. This CDR3 region has 16 residues. The CDR3 reads CASSGLAGGYSYEQYF. The CDR3 DNA reads TGTGCCAGCTCCGGACTAGCGGGAGGTTACTCCTACGAGCAGTACTTC.

The chain carries TRBV5-4 and TRBJ2-7; 9 nucleotides align to TRBD1. Per germline, CDR1 SGHNT and CDR2 YYREEE (reference sequence). The trim removed 3 bases at V and 6 bases at J, leaving 10 bases unmatched. The CDR3 runs 15 residues. The CDR3 reads CASSSARTGEVEQYF. In nucleotides, the CDR3 is TGTGCCAGCAGCTCGGCCCGGACAGGGGAAGTCGAGCAGTACTTC.

The V call is TRBV30, the J call TRBJ2-7, with TRBD1 matching over 10 bases. V trimming: 0 bases; J trimming: 9 bases; junction bases outside the gene matches: 5. The CDR3 sequence is 13 residues long. Germline V gene sequence: CDR1 GTSNPN, CDR2 SVGIG (reference sequence). CDR3 sequence: CAWSVRTGGRQYF. The DNA of the CDR3 is TGTGCCTGGAGTGTACGGACAGGGGGTAGGCAGTACTTC. The full variable domain, with the rest looked up from reference TRBV30 and TRBJ2-7, is SQTIHQWPATLVQPVGSPLSLECTVEGTSNPNLYWYRQAAGRGLQLLFYSVGIGQISSEVPQNLSASRPQDRQFILSSKKLLLSDSGFYLCAWSVRTGGRQYFGPGTRLTVT.

This chain joins TRBV5-1 and TRBJ1-1, with TRBD1 matching over 7 bases. Germline V lookup: CDR1 SGHRS, CDR2 YFSETQ. V lost 4 bases and J lost 5; bases outside the gene matches: 11. This CDR3 contains 15 residues. This CDR3 reads CASSQVQGKVTEAFF. DNA for the CDR3: TGCGCCAGCAGCCAAGTACAGGGGAAGGTGACTGAAGCTTTCTTT.

The genes are TRBV18 and TRBJ2-1, with 9 bases identical to TRBD2. The CDR3 consists of 15 residues. The V gene's germline CDR1 is KGHSH and CDR2 LQKENI. After removal of 1 base from V and 2 bases from J, the junction contained 0 bases not matched to a gene. The CDR3 bases are TGTGCCAGCTCACCACTAGCGGGAGCCTACAATGAGCAGTTCTTC. Translation: CASSPLAGAYNEQFF.

This chain uses TRBV5-1 with TRBJ2-6, with D maybe TRBD1 (5 bases). The CDR3 consists of 18 residues. V lost 1 base and J lost 2, with 16 bases in between. Germline V gene lookup returns CDR1 SGHRS and CDR2 YFSETQ. CDR3 bases: TGCGCCAGCAGCTTGCCGCCAGGGAAGGGCGCTGGGGCCAACGTCCTGACTTTC. This translates into CASSLPPGKGAGANVLTF. The full variable domain, its missing parts supplied by reference TRBV5-1 and TRBJ2-6, is KAGVTQTPRYLIKTRGQQVTLSCSPISGHRSVSWYQQTPGQGLQFLFEYFSETQRNKGNFPGRFSGRQFSNSRSEMNVSTLELGDSALYLCASSLPPGKGAGANVLTFGAGSRLTVL.

The genes are TRBV18 and TRBJ1-5, with a tentative D call TRBD1 (5 bases). V gave up 3 bases and J gave up 3 bases, with 9 bases separating them. The CDR3 loop spans 14 amino acids. Germline loops: CDR1 KGHSH, CDR2 LQKENI. The CDR3 loop reads CASSPGQDNQPQHF. The CDR3 DNA follows: TGTGCCAGCTCACCGGGGCAGGACAATCAGCCCCAGCATTTT.

This chain connects TRBV21-1 to TRBJ2-7; TRBD2, as called in the table, went unchecked against the DNA. TRBV21-1 is a recognized pseudogene. This CDR3 has 14 residues. CDR3 residues: CASSARDPPYEQYF. The DNA of the CDR3 is TGTGCCAGCAGCGCCCGGGATCCCCCCTACGAGCAGTACTTC.

This clone has only one observation. This chain links TRBV18 with TRBJ1-1; D unresolved. Looked up from germline, CDR1 is KGHSH and CDR2 is LQKENI. Between the trimmed V and J ends, which lost 4 bases and 1 base, there was a span of 13 bases. The length of the CDR3 is 15 residues. The CDR3 is CASSLDPSGNTEAFF. The CDR3, as DNA: TGTGCCAGCTCACTCGACCCTAGTGGGAACACTGAAGCTTTCTTT.

The chain links TRBV7-9 to TRBJ1-4, with D hard to call. Per the germline V gene, CDR1 is SEHNR and CDR2 is FQNEAQ (reference sequence). The V gene lost 2 bases and the J gene lost 8 bases, with 9 bases spanning the gap. The CDR3 loop spans 13 amino acids. CDR3 loop: CASSLISGEKLFF. CDR3 nucleotides: TGTGCCAGCAGCTTAATATCTGGGGAAAAACTGTTTTTT.

The chain carries TRBV19 and TRBJ2-3; 12 positions agree with TRBD1. Germline V gene lookup returns CDR1 LNHDA and CDR2 SQIVND (reference sequence). The CDR3 has 18 residues. Unmatched junction bases numbered 6, after V lost 1 base and J lost 1 base. The CDR3 nucleotides read TGTGCCAGTAGTATAGCCCGGGACAGGGGGCGCGGCACAGATACGCAGTATTTT. It translates to CASSIARDRGRGTDTQYF.

The chain employs TRBV15 and TRBJ2-1, with D perhaps matching TRBD2 (5 bases). This CDR3 has 16 residues. V lost 2 bases to trimming and J lost 0 bases, with 11 bases between them. Germline assignment: CDR1 LNHNV and CDR2 YYDKDF (reference sequence). The CDR3 spells CATSRSPGSSYNEQFF. CDR3 sequence (DNA): TGTGCCACCAGCAGATCCCCTGGGAGCTCCTACAATGAGCAGTTCTTC.